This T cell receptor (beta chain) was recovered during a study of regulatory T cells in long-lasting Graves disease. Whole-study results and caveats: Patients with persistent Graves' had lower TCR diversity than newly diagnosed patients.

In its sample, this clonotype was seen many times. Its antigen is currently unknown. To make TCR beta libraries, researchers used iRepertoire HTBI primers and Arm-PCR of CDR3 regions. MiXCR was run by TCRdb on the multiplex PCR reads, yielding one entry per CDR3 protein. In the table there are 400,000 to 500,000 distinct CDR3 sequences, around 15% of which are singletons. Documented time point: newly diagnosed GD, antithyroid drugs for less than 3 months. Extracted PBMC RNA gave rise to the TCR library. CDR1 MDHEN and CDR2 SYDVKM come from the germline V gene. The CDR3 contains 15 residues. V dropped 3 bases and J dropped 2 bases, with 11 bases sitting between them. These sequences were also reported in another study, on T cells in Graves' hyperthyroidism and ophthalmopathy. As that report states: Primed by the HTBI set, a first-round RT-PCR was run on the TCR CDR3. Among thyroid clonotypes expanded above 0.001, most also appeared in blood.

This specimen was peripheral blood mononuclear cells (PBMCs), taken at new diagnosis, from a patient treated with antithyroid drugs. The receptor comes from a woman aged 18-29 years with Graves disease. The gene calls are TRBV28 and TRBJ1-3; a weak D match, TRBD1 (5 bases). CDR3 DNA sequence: TGTGCCAGCAGTTTGGCTGGGGCGGCTGGAAACACCATATATTTT. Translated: CASSLAGAAGNTIYF.